Listed below are T cell receptor beta chains from one sample, sequenced in a study of blood T cells in healthy people across ages. A single record per CDR3 protein comes from TCRdb applying MiXCR to the 5' RACE reads. The table records about 1.8 million distinct CDR3 sequences, 49% of them present only once. The sequencing sample was made of blood. All receptors derive from a woman in her forties in good health. Both conserved end residues are part of each CDR3. D genes are given only for firm matches. Part of the rows lack a size; the others show once, few, many or a class for expanded clones.

d_gene: TRBD1
v_gene: TRBV13
j_gene: TRBJ2-7
abundance: few
CDR3nt: TGTGCCAGCACTCTTGGGACAGGGCATTACGAGCAGTACTTC
CDR3aa: CASTLGTGHYEQYF

d_gene: .
v_gene: TRBV27
j_gene: TRBJ2-5
abundance: .
CDR3nt: TGTGCCAGCAGTTCCCTACAGGGCCTCCTAGAGACCCAGTACTTC
CDR3aa: CASSSLQGLLETQYF

d_gene: .
v_gene: TRBV20-1
j_gene: TRBJ1-2
abundance: once
CDR3nt: TGCAGTGCTAGAACGGGGCAGGGTAACTATGGCCACACCTTC
CDR3aa: CSARTGQGNYGHTF

d_gene: TRBD1
v_gene: TRBV6-5
j_gene: TRBJ1-2
abundance: .
CDR3nt: TGTGCCAGCCAGGGACAGACATATGGCTACACCTTC
CDR3aa: CASQGQTYGYTF

d_gene: .
v_gene: TRBV20-1
j_gene: TRBJ2-3
abundance: .
CDR3nt: TGCAGTGCTAGTTCCCCGGGCGATTTAGCTAGCACAGATACGCAGTATTTT
CDR3aa: CSASSPGDLASTDTQYF

d_gene: .
v_gene: TRBV24-1
j_gene: TRBJ2-5
abundance: once
CDR3nt: TGTGCCACCAGTATTTGTGGGGATCCCTACCAAGAGACCCAGTACTTC
CDR3aa: CATSICGDPYQETQYF

d_gene: .
v_gene: TRBV4-3
j_gene: TRBJ1-2
abundance: few
CDR3nt: TGCGCCAGCAGCCAGGATTACAGCCCTAACTATGGCTACACCTTC
CDR3aa: CASSQDYSPNYGYTF

d_gene: TRBD2
v_gene: TRBV12-3/TRBV12-4
j_gene: TRBJ2-3
abundance: few
CDR3nt: TGTGCCAGCAGTTATTGGGGACTAGCGGGGGGATTTAGGGATACGCAGTATTTT
CDR3aa: CASSYWGLAGGFRDTQYF

d_gene: .
v_gene: TRBV27
j_gene: TRBJ2-1
abundance: few
CDR3nt: TGTGCCAGCAGTTTAGGACTAGTGGGGGCTGAGCAGTTCTTC
CDR3aa: CASSLGLVGAEQFF

d_gene: .
v_gene: TRBV6-5
j_gene: TRBJ2-3
abundance: .
CDR3nt: TGTGCCAGCAGTTACGGCTTCCCAGATACGCAGTATTTT
CDR3aa: CASSYGFPDTQYF

d_gene: .
v_gene: TRBV28
j_gene: TRBJ2-5
abundance: .
CDR3nt: TGTGCCAGCAGTTCTTTTATCCGGGGACGGGAGACCCAGTACTTC
CDR3aa: CASSSFIRGRETQYF

d_gene: .
v_gene: TRBV29-1
j_gene: TRBJ1-2
abundance: once
CDR3nt: TGCAGCGCCCAAAGGGGTCAGGGTGATGGCTACACCTTC
CDR3aa: CSAQRGQGDGYTF

d_gene: TRBD1
v_gene: TRBV6-6
j_gene: TRBJ2-7
abundance: .
CDR3nt: TGTGCCAGCAGTTACCCTGACAGGGCCTCCTACGAGCAGTACTTC
CDR3aa: CASSYPDRASYEQYF

d_gene: .
v_gene: TRBV7-2
j_gene: TRBJ2-7
abundance: .
CDR3nt: TGTGCCAGCAGCTTAGGACTGGCCTGGAGCTCCTACGAGCAGTACTTC
CDR3aa: CASSLGLAWSSYEQYF

d_gene: TRBD1
v_gene: TRBV28
j_gene: TRBJ1-2
abundance: .
CDR3nt: TGTGCCAACTCGGACAGGGAGCGGCCCTATGGCTACACCTTC
CDR3aa: CANSDRERPYGYTF

d_gene: .
v_gene: TRBV7-2
j_gene: TRBJ2-3
abundance: few
CDR3nt: TGTGCCAGCAGCTTGGTGGAGTCAGATACGCAGTATTTT
CDR3aa: CASSLVESDTQYF

d_gene: .
v_gene: TRBV6-2/TRBV6-3
j_gene: TRBJ2-1
abundance: .
CDR3nt: TGTGACAGCAGCCCCCGCTTCTACAATGAGCAGTTCTTC
CDR3aa: CDSSPRFYNEQFF

d_gene: TRBD1
v_gene: TRBV5-1
j_gene: TRBJ1-2
abundance: .
CDR3nt: TGCGCCAGCAGCTTACCGGGACAGGGATTGTCTGGCTACACCTTC
CDR3aa: CASSLPGQGLSGYTF

d_gene: .
v_gene: TRBV28
j_gene: TRBJ1-5
abundance: .
CDR3nt: TGTGCCAGCAGTTCCCTCGGGGTTAAAGGCGATCAGCCCCAGCATTTT
CDR3aa: CASSSLGVKGDQPQHF

d_gene: .
v_gene: TRBV5-1
j_gene: TRBJ2-3
abundance: once
CDR3nt: TGCGCCAGCAGAGCAGGGGCATATAGAGATACGCAGTATTTT
CDR3aa: CASRAGAYRDTQYF

d_gene: .
v_gene: TRBV9
j_gene: TRBJ2-3
abundance: .
CDR3nt: TGTGCCAGCAGCGCACAGGGTCATACGCAGTATTTT
CDR3aa: CASSAQGHTQYF

d_gene: .
v_gene: TRBV7-2
j_gene: TRBJ2-7
abundance: .
CDR3nt: TGTGCCAGCAGCTCCCCACCGGGGGCCGAGCAGTACTTC
CDR3aa: CASSSPPGAEQYF

d_gene: TRBD2
v_gene: TRBV5-1
j_gene: TRBJ2-3
abundance: .
CDR3nt: TGCGCCAGCAGCGCCGCTAGCGGAGTAAGCACAGATACGCAGTATTTT
CDR3aa: CASSAASGVSTDTQYF

d_gene: .
v_gene: TRBV7-6
j_gene: TRBJ2-5
abundance: few
CDR3nt: TGTGCCAGCAGCTTTGGAGAGGGGGGGGAGACCCAGTACTTC
CDR3aa: CASSFGEGGETQYF

d_gene: .
v_gene: TRBV7-9
j_gene: TRBJ2-7
abundance: .
CDR3nt: TGTGCCAGCAGCCCATCACTGAGCTCCTACGAGCAGTACTTC
CDR3aa: CASSPSLSSYEQYF

d_gene: .
v_gene: TRBV18
j_gene: TRBJ1-2
abundance: .
CDR3nt: TGTGCCAGCACCCTCAGGGGATCTTCTGACTATGGCTACACCTTC
CDR3aa: CASTLRGSSDYGYTF

d_gene: .
v_gene: TRBV29-1
j_gene: TRBJ1-2
abundance: .
CDR3nt: TGCAGCGTTTTCGTGGTCTCCAACTATGGCTACACCTTC
CDR3aa: CSVFVVSNYGYTF

d_gene: .
v_gene: TRBV4-2
j_gene: TRBJ1-5
abundance: few
CDR3nt: TGTGCCAGCAGCCAAGATCGGGGGGGCGGTGAGAATCAGCCCCAGCATTTT
CDR3aa: CASSQDRGGGENQPQHF

d_gene: TRBD1
v_gene: TRBV5-6
j_gene: TRBJ2-4
abundance: few
CDR3nt: TGTGCCAGCAGCCCGCTTTCATGGGACAGGGCGGTAAACATTCAGTACTTC
CDR3aa: CASSPLSWDRAVNIQYF

d_gene: .
v_gene: TRBV5-1
j_gene: TRBJ2-3
abundance: few
CDR3nt: TGCGCCAGCAGCTCGGACGGGACTAGCACAGATACGCAGTATTTT
CDR3aa: CASSSDGTSTDTQYF

d_gene: .
v_gene: TRBV29-1
j_gene: TRBJ2-1
abundance: few
CDR3nt: TGCAGCTTGGGATCCTACAATGAGCAGTTCTTC
CDR3aa: CSLGSYNEQFF

d_gene: .
v_gene: TRBV3-1
j_gene: TRBJ2-1
abundance: .
CDR3nt: TGTGCCAACCCTCGACTCGTTACTGAGCAGTTCTTC
CDR3aa: CANPRLVTEQFF

d_gene: TRBD1
v_gene: TRBV13
j_gene: TRBJ2-5
abundance: .
CDR3nt: TGTGCCAGCAGCCCTAGGACAGGGGATGAGACCCAGTACTTC
CDR3aa: CASSPRTGDETQYF

d_gene: .
v_gene: TRBV27
j_gene: TRBJ2-6
abundance: few
CDR3nt: TGTGCCAGCAGTTTGGGTTCCTGGGCCAACGTCCTGACTTTC
CDR3aa: CASSLGSWANVLTF

d_gene: TRBD2
v_gene: TRBV5-1
j_gene: TRBJ2-7
abundance: .
CDR3nt: TGCGCCAACCACCCTACTAGCGGCTCCTACGAGCAGTACTTC
CDR3aa: CANHPTSGSYEQYF

d_gene: TRBD1
v_gene: TRBV7-9
j_gene: TRBJ1-6
abundance: few
CDR3nt: TGTGCCAGCAGCTTAGCCACAGGGGAATCACCCCTCCACTTT
CDR3aa: CASSLATGESPLHF

d_gene: TRBD2
v_gene: TRBV20-1
j_gene: TRBJ2-1
abundance: .
CDR3nt: TGCAGTGCTAGGGGACTAGCGGGGGCCCCAGGGTACAATGAGCAGTTCTTC
CDR3aa: CSARGLAGAPGYNEQFF

d_gene: .
v_gene: TRBV7-9
j_gene: TRBJ2-1
abundance: few
CDR3nt: TGTGCCAGCAGCTTAGATGTTGGCGGGGGCCTCGAGAATGAGCAGTTCTTC
CDR3aa: CASSLDVGGGLENEQFF

d_gene: TRBD1
v_gene: TRBV6-1
j_gene: TRBJ1-5
abundance: .
CDR3nt: TGTGCCAGCAGTGAAGGGGGGACAGGAGCTTATACGCCCCAGCATTTT
CDR3aa: CASSEGGTGAYTPQHF

d_gene: .
v_gene: TRBV5-6
j_gene: TRBJ1-4
abundance: .
CDR3nt: TGTGCCAGCAGCTTGGGCAGGGGAGGAGGAACTAATGAAAAACTGTTTTTT
CDR3aa: CASSLGRGGGTNEKLFF

d_gene: TRBD1
v_gene: TRBV18
j_gene: TRBJ1-5
abundance: .
CDR3nt: TGTGCCAGCTCACCGGGGGACAGCCGGCCTTATAGCAATCAGCCCCAGCATTTT
CDR3aa: CASSPGDSRPYSNQPQHF

d_gene: .
v_gene: TRBV7-2
j_gene: TRBJ1-5
abundance: .
CDR3nt: TGTGCCAGCAGCTTAGGCCCAGGGTTCCCTTCCAATCAGCCCCAGCATTTT
CDR3aa: CASSLGPGFPSNQPQHF

d_gene: .
v_gene: TRBV13
j_gene: TRBJ1-2
abundance: .
CDR3nt: TGTGCCAGCAGCCAGGAGTTTGATAACTATGGCTACACCTTC
CDR3aa: CASSQEFDNYGYTF